A selection of T cell receptor beta chains follows, all from one sample in a study of blood T cells in healthy people across ages. TCRdb itself ran the 5' RACE reads through MiXCR, one entry per CDR3 protein. The sample has about 1.5 million distinct CDR3 sequences, less than 45% seen once. Sequenced sample: blood. These receptors were taken from a woman between 18 and 29 years old in good health. CDR3s include the opening cysteine and the closing phenylalanine or tryptophan. The order of the fields is clone size, V gene, J gene, D gene, CDR3 protein, CDR3 DNA. The D gene is left open where the match is weak. The size of a clone is reported for some rows only, either as once, few or many, or as a class for expanded clones.

.	TRBV5-1	TRBJ1-1	.	CASSLEAENTEAFF	TGCGCCAGCAGCTTGGAGGCAGAGAACACTGAAGCTTTCTTT
.	TRBV10-3	TRBJ2-1	.	CAISESGLTYNVQFF	TGTGCCATCAGTGAGTCGGGCCTTACCTACAATGTGCAGTTCTTC
.	TRBV29-1	TRBJ2-7	TRBD2	CSVEDGRDYEQYF	TGCAGCGTTGAAGACGGCAGGGACTACGAGCAGTACTTT
.	TRBV4-3	TRBJ2-1	TRBD1	CASSRAGTVYNEQFF	TGCGCCAGCAGCCGGGCTGGGACAGTTTACAATGAGCAGTTCTTC
.	TRBV2	TRBJ2-7	TRBD1	CASRRDRGSIYEQYF	TGTGCCAGCAGAAGGGACAGGGGAAGTATCTACGAGCAGTACTTC
few	TRBV7-2	TRBJ2-1	TRBD2	CASSGTTVYNEQFF	TGTGCCAGCAGCGGGACTACGGTCTACAATGAGCAGTTCTTC
few	TRBV20-1	TRBJ2-1	.	CSACDGFSYNEQFF	TGCAGTGCTTGCGACGGATTCTCCTACAATGAGCAGTTCTTC
.	TRBV20-1	TRBJ2-3	.	CSATLGAGHTQYF	TGCAGTGCTACATTAGGAGCAGGGCATACGCAGTATTTT
.	TRBV5-1	TRBJ1-1	.	CASSWVSGGSTEAFF	TGCGCCAGCAGCTGGGTGTCCGGGGGGTCCACTGAAGCTTTCTTT
.	TRBV7-2	TRBJ2-6	.	CASSKEGAGANVLTF	TGTGCCAGCAGCAAAGAGGGCGCTGGGGCCAACGTCCTGACTTTC
.	TRBV20-1	TRBJ1-2	.	CSAREGRFNYGYTF	TGCAGTGCTAGAGAAGGTAGATTTAACTATGGCTACACCTTC
few	TRBV11-2	TRBJ2-7	.	CASSLGRGVYNEQYF	TGTGCCAGCAGCTTAGGGAGGGGGGTTTACAATGAGCAGTACTTC
.	TRBV3-1	TRBJ2-5	.	CASSQGHNEQYF	TGTGCCAGCAGCCAAGGGCACAATGAGCAGTACTTC
once	TRBV2	TRBJ1-2	.	CASSEALQGRYGYTF	TGTGCCAGCAGTGAAGCGCTTCAGGGGCGCTATGGCTACACCTTC
.	TRBV29-1	TRBJ1-2	TRBD1	CSVDDRDYGGYTF	TGCAGCGTTGATGACAGGGATTATGGTGGCTACACCTTC
few	TRBV29-1	TRBJ1-2	TRBD1	CSSTGGNYGYTF	TGCAGTTCGACAGGGGGCAACTATGGCTACACCTTC
.	TRBV6-5	TRBJ2-3	TRBD2	CASRVSGLVDRDTQYF	TGTGCCAGCAGAGTCTCGGGACTAGTGGACCGAGATACGCAGTATTTT
few	TRBV6-2/TRBV6-3	TRBJ2-7	TRBD1	CASRLPMTGDEQYF	TGTGCCAGCAGGCTACCTATGACAGGGGACGAGCAGTACTTC
.	TRBV20-1	TRBJ1-1	TRBD1	CSALDRGHMNTEAFF	TGCAGTGCCCTGGACAGGGGGCATATGAACACTGAAGCTTTCTTT
few	TRBV20-1	TRBJ1-2	TRBD1	CSARPPDRGQGYTF	TGCAGTGCTAGGCCCCCGGACAGGGGGCAAGGCTACACCTTC
.	TRBV5-1	TRBJ1-1	.	CASSAWGAEAFF	TGCGCCAGCAGCGCCTGGGGGGCTGAAGCTTTCTTT
once	TRBV29-1	TRBJ1-2	.	CSAQVGTYSYTF	TGCAGCGCTCAGGTGGGGACTTATAGCTACACCTTC
many	TRBV7-2	TRBJ2-3	.	CASSLGVPDTQYF	TGTGCCAGCAGCTTAGGGGTTCCAGATACGCAGTATTTT
.	TRBV27	TRBJ1-6	.	CASSPRVGSPLHF	TGTGCCAGCAGTCCCCGGGTGGGTTCACCCCTCCACTTT
.	TRBV30	TRBJ2-1	.	CAWTTDPTLGQFF	TGTGCCTGGACCACGGACCCTACACTGGGGCAGTTCTTC
.	TRBV4-1	TRBJ1-2	.	CASSQVPGEYGYTF	TGCGCCAGCAGCCAAGTCCCAGGGGAGTATGGCTACACCTTC
.	TRBV6-5	TRBJ1-2	.	CASANSKAVNYGYTF	TGTGCCAGCGCCAACTCGAAAGCAGTTAACTATGGCTACACCTTC
few	TRBV7-9	TRBJ2-5	.	CASSLMAVVETQYF	TGTGCCAGCAGCTTAATGGCTGTAGTCGAGACCCAGTACTTC
.	TRBV5-1	TRBJ2-5	TRBD2	CASSLGTSGVNEQYF	TGCGCCAGCAGCTTGGGGACTAGCGGAGTGAATGAGCAGTACTTC
few	TRBV27	TRBJ1-2	TRBD1	CASSLAQGNGYTF	TGTGCCAGCAGTTTAGCACAGGGGAACGGCTACACCTTC
.	TRBV5-1	TRBJ2-5	TRBD2	CASSPKDKTSGSKGLETQYF	TGCGCCAGCAGCCCCAAGGACAAGACTAGCGGGAGTAAGGGTTTAGAGACCCAGTACTTC
few	TRBV18	TRBJ2-6	TRBD2	CASSHLSGARSSGANVLTF	TGTGCCAGCTCACACCTCAGCGGGGCCCGAAGCTCTGGGGCCAACGTCCTGACTTTC
few	TRBV7-6	TRBJ2-2	.	CASSLDAAGNTGELFF	TGTGCCAGCAGCTTAGATGCCGCAGGGAACACCGGGGAGCTGTTTTTT
.	TRBV10-3	TRBJ2-1	TRBD2	CAIGGGGNEQFF	TGTGCCATCGGTGGGGGGGGCAATGAGCAGTTCTTC
.	TRBV5-1	TRBJ2-5	.	CASSIDLTQGTQYF	TGCGCCAGCAGCATAGACTTAACCCAGGGGACCCAGTACTTC
few	TRBV7-2	TRBJ1-5	.	CASSLDQDQPQHF	TGTGCCAGCAGCTTAGACCAAGATCAGCCCCAGCATTTT
few	TRBV7-2	TRBJ1-5	.	CASSVKTSNQPQHF	TGTGCCAGCAGCGTAAAGACAAGCAATCAGCCCCAGCATTTT
few	TRBV10-3	TRBJ2-1	.	CAISEGLASDEQFF	TGTGCCATCAGTGAGGGCTTAGCGTCAGATGAGCAGTTCTTC
.	TRBV24-1	TRBJ2-1	TRBD2	CATSDLLAGVHYNEQFF	TGTGCCACCAGTGATTTGCTAGCGGGGGTCCACTACAATGAGCAGTTCTTC
once	TRBV5-1	TRBJ2-1	.	CASSLGQINNEQFF	TGCGCCAGCAGCTTGGGGCAGATCAACAATGAGCAGTTCTTC